Presented here are 4 T cell receptor beta chains from one specimen sequenced in a study of OX40 agonist ivuxolimab in advanced cancers. Using immunoSEQ multiplex PCR, the repertoire was profiled, and TCRdb retains in-frame clones only, with some absent. The top ten hold 1.5% to 2% of the sample, which has about 96,000 clones, about 90% seen once. The sample consisted of CD4+ or CD8+ T cells sorted from blood, taken in a trial of the OX40 agonist ivuxolimab. These receptors originate from an adult with an advanced solid tumor such as melanoma, head and neck, liver or kidney cancer.

The rearrangement uses TRBV15 and TRBJ2-3, with D unclear. CDR1 is LNHNV and CDR2 is YYDKDF in the germline V gene (reference sequence). Deletions cut 0 bases from V and 9 bases from J, with 10 bases between. The CDR3 is 13 amino acids. CDR3 DNA: TGTGCCACCAGCAGAGATCGACAAAGAACGCAGTATTTT. Translated, it gives CATSRDRQRTQYF.

This clone came up once. The chain is built from TRBV19 and TRBJ1-5, with D unresolved. The V end lost 4 bases, the J end lost 4 bases, and 5 bases lay between the germline ends. The CDR3 is 12 residues long. Per germline, CDR1 LNHDA and CDR2 SQIVND (reference sequence). CDR3 sequence: CASSTRNQPQHF. The CDR3 DNA reads TGTGCCAGTAGTACCCGAAATCAGCCCCAGCATTTT.

The chain employs TRBV7-9 and TRBJ1-2; TRBD1 aligns across 8 bases. The CDR3 is 14 amino acids. V lost 4 bases and J lost 3; bases outside the gene matches: 4. The V gene's germline CDR1 is SEHNR and CDR2 FQNEAQ (reference sequence). The DNA for the CDR3 is TGTGCCAGCAGCTCCGGGACAGGTCACTATGGCTACACCTTC. Its translation: CASSSGTGHYGYTF.

The CDR3 nucleotides read TGTGCCAGCAGCAGGGGAACACAAGAGACCCAGTACTTC. Translated, it gives CASSRGTQETQYF. The chain has TRBV6-5 and TRBJ2-5; weak D call: TRBD1 (6 bases). V lost 6 bases, J lost 2 bases, and 10 bases lay in between. The CDR3 extends over 13 amino acids. Germline assignment: CDR1 MNHEY and CDR2 SVGAGI.